This TCR beta chain emerged from a study of blood T cell repertoires in COVID-19. Study details: The analysed material was cDNA or gDNA that came from T cells, B-cell-depleted T cells, or PBMCs.

Germline lookup yields CDR1 MNHEY and CDR2 SMNVEV (reference sequence). Trimming at V came to 7 bases and at J to 4 bases, leaving 7 bases not matched to a gene. CDR3 size: 15 residues. In the original processing: Amplification with reference gene primers provided the estimates of nucleated cell counts. Clones were sequenced by immunoSEQ multiplex PCR, and TCRdb holds only the in-frame ones, with some missing. Clone size and V and J calls were adopted from that table, with D and trimming inferred from the DNA. The sample contains hundreds of thousands of clones, around nine tenths of which appear only once. The Seattle patients, enrolled during active infection, were followed longitudinally.

The rearrangement joins TRBV27 to TRBJ2-7; 13 nucleotides align to TRBD2. This receptor was taken from a woman aged 70-85 years with COVID-19, enrolled during active disease. Sequenced material: peripheral blood. The CDR3 DNA is TGTGCCAGCACAAAACTAGCGGGGGGGCCTTACGAGCAGTACTTC. It translates to CASTKLAGGPYEQYF.